These 22 T cell receptor beta chains originate from one sample sequenced in a study of cytomegalovirus exposure and HLA in healthy donors. The PCR made use of 60 Vbeta and 13 Jbeta primers. Assay used: immunoSEQ multiplex PCR; TCRdb lists only in-frame clones, some missing. The sample yields over 150,000 clones, 75% to 90% seen once. The specimen sequenced was PBMCs. The receptors were gathered from a boy aged 2 to 10 in good health and CMV-seronegative.

The V and J genes are TRBV28 and TRBJ2-3; 7 nucleotides agree with TRBD2. CDR1 and CDR2 (germline): MDHEN, SYDVKM. The trim removed 5 bases at V and 2 bases at J, leaving 7 bases unmatched. The CDR3 sequence is 15 residues long. The DNA of the CDR3 is TGTGCCAGCAGTAAACCTAGCGGAGACACAGATACGCAGTATTTT. Its protein product is CASSKPSGDTDTQYF.

The genes are TRBV19 and TRBJ2-1, with 9 bases aligning to TRBD1. J lost 3 bases, V lost 3 bases, and 12 bases had no gene match. Germline loops: CDR1 LNHDA, CDR2 SQIVND (reference sequence). The CDR3 sequence is 18 residues long. CDR3 in DNA: TGTGCCAGTAGTATTCGGCGGGGAGGGACAGGGAACTACAATGAGCAGTTCTTC. Amino acids: CASSIRRGGTGNYNEQFF.

The rearrangement joins TRBV2 to TRBJ2-1; 10 bases fit TRBD1. This CDR3 spans 16 amino acids. Trimming took 6 bases from V and 4 from J; bases not matched to a gene: 9. Germline V gene lookup returns CDR1 SNHLY and CDR2 FYNNEI. The CDR3 region is CASRAAGTGAYNEQFF. The CDR3 DNA reads TGTGCCAGCAGAGCCGCCGGGACAGGGGCTTACAATGAGCAGTTCTTC.

The chain has TRBV7-3 and TRBJ2-1; 8 nucleotides line up with TRBD2. CDR1 and CDR2 (germline): SGHTA, FQGTGA. V lost 2 bases to trimming and J lost 2 bases; unmatched junction nucleotides: 2. The CDR3 contains 15 residues. The CDR3 here is CASSLAGRAYNEQFF. As DNA, the CDR3 is TGTGCCAGCAGCTTAGCCGGGAGGGCCTACAATGAGCAGTTCTTC.

Here the CDR3 reads CASKSAGTEAFF. In DNA, the CDR3 is TGTGCCAGCAAATCCGCGGGCACTGAAGCTTTCTTT. The V gene is TRBV6-5, the J gene TRBJ1-1, with no clear D. The CDR3 is 12 amino acids. Germline loops: CDR1 MNHEY, CDR2 SVGAGI. Trimming stripped 7 bases from V and 4 bases from J, with 10 bases between.

V usage is TRBV7-8 and J usage is TRBJ1-1; 7 nucleotides agree with TRBD1. CDR3 size: 14 residues. CDR1 SGHVS and CDR2 FQNEAQ come from the germline V gene. The ends lost 0 bases at V and 8 bases at J; junction bases unmatched: 6. As DNA, the CDR3 is TGTGCCAGCAGCTTAGCAGGGCCCAGGGGGGAAGCTTTCTTT. Residues: CASSLAGPRGEAFF.

This clone was recorded only once. CDR3 loop: CASSITSGRGYEQYF. CDR3 nucleotides: TGTGCCAGTAGTATCACTAGCGGGAGGGGGTACGAGCAGTACTTC. The genes are TRBV19 and TRBJ2-7; 13 bases align to TRBD2. This CDR3 spans 15 amino acids. Per germline, CDR1 LNHDA and CDR2 SQIVND (reference sequence). Trimming removed 3 bases from V and 4 bases from J; junction bases left unmatched: 3.

The rearrangement links TRBV27 to TRBJ1-5; D possibly corresponds to TRBD1 (5 bases). The CDR3 length is 13 residues. Germline CDR1 and CDR2: MNHEY and SMNVEV (reference sequence). Trimming pared 8 bases from V and 2 bases from J, leaving 10 bases between. CDR3 loop: CASRPQGNQPQHF. CDR3 nucleotides: TGTGCCAGCCGCCCACAGGGCAATCAGCCCCAGCATTTT.

The rearrangement joins TRBV6-1 to TRBJ1-1, with D possibly TRBD1 on 6 matching bases. CDR1 and CDR2 (germline): MNHNS, SASEGT. V was cut by 1 base and J by 1 base, with 13 bases left in between. The CDR3 runs to 16 residues. In nucleotides, the CDR3 is TGTGCCAGCAGTGAAGTGCAAGGACAGTGGAACACTGAAGCTTTCTTT. Residues: CASSEVQGQWNTEAFF.

V usage is TRBV18 and J usage is TRBJ1-3; TRBD1 aligns across 8 bases. CDR3 size: 16 residues. The junction had 5 bases not matched to a gene; V was cut back by 2 bases and J by 2 bases. CDR1 KGHSH and CDR2 LQKENI come from the germline V gene. The CDR3 reads CASSPLGQETGNTIYF. The CDR3, as DNA: TGTGCCAGCTCACCATTGGGACAGGAGACTGGAAACACCATATATTTT.

The gene calls are TRBV11-2 and TRBJ2-7; no clear D gene. V was shortened by 8 bases and J by 3 bases, with 14 bases between the two germline ends. The V gene's germline CDR1 is SGHAT and CDR2 FQNNGV. This CDR3 contains 13 residues. This chain's CDR3 is CASRNSILYEQYF. The CDR3 DNA reads TGTGCCAGCCGAAACAGCATCCTCTACGAGCAGTACTTC.

This chain's CDR3 is CASGTGVLNEQYF. For the CDR3, the DNA is TGTGCCAGCGGCACAGGGGTCCTGAACGAGCAGTACTTC. V and J are TRBV2 and TRBJ2-5; TRBD1 aligns across 7 bases. The DNA end is more similar to TRBJ2-7, so the J call may be wrong. The CDR3 loop spans 13 amino acids. Germline V gene sequence: CDR1 SNHLY, CDR2 FYNNEI.

V is TRBV2 and J is TRBJ2-3; D might be TRBD2 (6 bases). Germline values: CDR1 SNHLY, CDR2 FYNNEI. Trimming pared 6 bases from V and 2 bases from J, leaving 12 bases between. This CDR3 has 14 amino acids. This CDR3 is CASRRGGTTDTQYF. The CDR3 nucleotides are TGTGCCAGCAGGCGGGGCGGGACCACAGATACGCAGTATTTT.

This clone was detected only a few times. This chain uses TRBV4-1 with TRBJ1-5; 9 bases fit TRBD1. V lost 1 base, J lost 2 bases, and 6 bases stayed unmatched. CDR1 is MGHRA, CDR2 YSYEKL, per germline. This CDR3 spans 17 amino acids. CDR3 protein: CASSQAEGQGGNQPQHF. CDR3 bases: TGCGCCAGCAGCCAAGCTGAGGGACAGGGAGGCAATCAGCCCCAGCATTTT.

The genes are TRBV27 and TRBJ1-5; weak D call: TRBD1 (6 bases). CDR3 length equals 16 residues. The V end lost 7 bases, the J end lost 0 bases, and 16 bases lay between the germline ends. CDR1 and CDR2 from the germline V gene are MNHEY and SMNVEV (reference sequence). For the CDR3, the DNA is TGTGCCAGCATTGTCCCGACAGGACTTAGCAATCAGCCCCAGCATTTT. This sequence encodes CASIVPTGLSNQPQHF.

The CDR3 region has the DNA TGTGCCAGCGCCCCGCGCGGGGAGCTGTTTTTT. This gives the protein CASAPRGELFF. The chain couples TRBV5-8 to TRBJ2-2; D remains unclear. Germline V CDR1 and CDR2: SGHTS, YDEGEE. V was trimmed by 7 bases and J by 7 bases, leaving 8 bases between them. The CDR3 extends over 11 amino acids.

The V and J genes are TRBV6-5 and TRBJ2-7; D unclear. The V gene's germline CDR1 is MNHEY and CDR2 SVGAGI. The CDR3 has 13 residues. The CDR3 DNA sequence: TGTGCAACCAATCCGCGGAGCTCCTACGAGCAGTACTTC. Translation: CATNPRSSYEQYF.

About this clone: A junction end diverges from the germline sequence, so it may reflect a read error. The rearrangement links TRBV7-9 to TRBJ2-7; 10 nucleotides line up with TRBD2. CDR3 length equals 16 residues. Germline loops: CDR1 SEHNR, CDR2 FQNEAQ (reference sequence). This CDR3 is CSSSLGGLAGVPEQYF. The DNA of the CDR3 is TGTTCCAGCAGCTTAGGGGGGCTAGCGGGAGTACCCGAGCAGTACTTC.

This clone has just one count. The genes are TRBV2 and TRBJ2-1; 8 bases fit TRBD1. The V and J ends lost 5 bases and 1 base, in that order; junction bases with no gene match: 4. The CDR3 has 15 residues. The germline V gene encodes CDR1 SNHLY and CDR2 FYNNEI. This CDR3 is CASSRDRGSYNEQFF. CDR3 DNA sequence: TGTGCCAGCAGTCGCGACAGGGGATCCTACAATGAGCAGTTCTTC.

The rearrangement uses TRBV2 and TRBJ1-3; D might be TRBD1 (5 bases). The V end lost 4 bases, the J end lost 3 bases, and 7 bases lay between the germline ends. CDR1 is SNHLY and CDR2 is FYNNEI in the germline V gene. This CDR3 spans 13 amino acids. In nucleotides, the CDR3 is TGTGCCAGCAGTGCGGGGGATGGAAACACCATATATTTT. Translation gives CASSAGDGNTIYF.

On this clone: Other DNA variants within this sample encode the same CDR3. This sequence joins TRBV27 and TRBJ1-5; 7 bases match TRBD1. The CDR3 contains 14 residues. The V gene end was trimmed by 6 bases and the J gene end by 2 bases; junction bases not matched to a gene: 4. Germline V gives CDR1 MNHEY, CDR2 SMNVEV (reference sequence). The CDR3 sequence: CASSSDRGNQPQHF. The CDR3, as DNA: TGTGCCAGCAGCTCCGACAGGGGCAATCAGCCCCAGCATTTT.

This clone was observed a handful of times. The chain couples TRBV21-1 to TRBJ1-2; the DNA was not used to check the table's D call, TRBD1. TRBV21-1 is recorded as a pseudogene. The CDR3 covers 15 residues. The DNA for the CDR3 is TGTGCCAGCAGCAAAGGAAGTCAAGCAGGGTTCGGCTACACCTTC. Its translation is CASSKGSQAGFGYTF.